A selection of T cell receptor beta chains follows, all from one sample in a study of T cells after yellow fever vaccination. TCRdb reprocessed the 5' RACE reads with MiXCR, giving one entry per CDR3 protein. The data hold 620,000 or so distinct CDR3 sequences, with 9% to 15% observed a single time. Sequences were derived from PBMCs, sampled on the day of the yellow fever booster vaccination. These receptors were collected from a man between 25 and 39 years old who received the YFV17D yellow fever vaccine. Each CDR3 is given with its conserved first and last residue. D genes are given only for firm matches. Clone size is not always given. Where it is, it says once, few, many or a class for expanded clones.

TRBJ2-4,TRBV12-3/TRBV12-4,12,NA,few,CASSLRGDIQYF,TGTGCCAGCAGTTTAAGGGGGGACATTCAGTACTTC
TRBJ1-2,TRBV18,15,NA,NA,CASSPAGLLNYGYTF,TGTGCCAGCTCCCCTGCAGGATTGCTAAACTATGGCTACACCTTC
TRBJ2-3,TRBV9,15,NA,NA,CASRVVGGVTDTQYF,TGTGCCAGCAGAGTAGTGGGAGGTGTGACAGATACGCAGTATTTT
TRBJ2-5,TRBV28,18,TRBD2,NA,CASSLGGRRLADQETQYF,TGTGCCAGCAGTTTAGGGGGACGAAGACTAGCGGACCAAGAGACCCAGTACTTC
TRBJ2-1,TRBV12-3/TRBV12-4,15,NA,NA,CASSPASDSYNEQFF,TGTGCCAGCAGTCCTGCTAGCGACTCCTACAATGAGCAGTTCTTC
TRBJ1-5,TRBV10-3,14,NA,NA,CAISAQIGNQPQHF,TGTGCCATCAGTGCTCAGATCGGCAATCAGCCCCAGCATTTT
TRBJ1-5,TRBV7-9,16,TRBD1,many,CASSLQAGGEGQPQHF,TGTGCCAGCAGCTTACAGGCAGGGGGCGAGGGGCAGCCCCAGCATTTT
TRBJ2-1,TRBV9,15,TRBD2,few,CASSVVSGSYNEQFF,TGTGCCAGCAGCGTAGTTAGCGGGAGTTACAATGAGCAGTTCTTC
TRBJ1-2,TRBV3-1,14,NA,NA,CASSQDIPPGMCTF,TGTGCCAGCAGTCAAGATATCCCCCCAGGGATGTGTACCTTC
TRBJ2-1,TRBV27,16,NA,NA,CASSLWQVVPNNEQFF,TGTGCCAGCAGTTTATGGCAGGTTGTTCCTAACAATGAGCAGTTCTTC
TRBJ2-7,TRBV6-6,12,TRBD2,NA,CATREDAYEQYF,TGTGCCACACGGGAGGACGCCTACGAGCAGTACTTC
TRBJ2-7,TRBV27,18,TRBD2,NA,CASSLVKVAGGIPYEQYF,TGTGCCAGCAGTTTAGTTAAGGTAGCGGGAGGCATCCCCTACGAGCAGTACTTC
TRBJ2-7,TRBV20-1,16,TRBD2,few,CSARNRRGTSGLEQYF,TGCAGTGCTAGAAATCGTCGTGGGACTAGCGGGCTCGAGCAGTACTTC
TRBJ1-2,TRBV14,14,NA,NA,CASSQVAQRGGYTF,TGTGCCAGCAGCCAAGTGGCCCAGAGAGGTGGCTACACCTTC
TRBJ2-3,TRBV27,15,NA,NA,CASSLSWSSTDTQYF,TGTGCCAGCAGTTTATCGTGGTCAAGCACAGATACGCAGTATTTT
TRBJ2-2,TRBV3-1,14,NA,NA,CASLPGHNTGELFF,TGTGCCAGCCTACCGGGACACAATACCGGGGAGCTGTTTTTT
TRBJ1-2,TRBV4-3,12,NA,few,CASSQGGAGYTF,TGCGCCAGCAGCCAAGGAGGCGCCGGCTACACCTTC
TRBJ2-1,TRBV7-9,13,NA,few,CASSLELLDEQFF,TGTGCCAGCAGCTTAGAACTCTTGGATGAGCAGTTCTTC
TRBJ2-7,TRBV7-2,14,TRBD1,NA,CASSLTDRGGEQYF,TGTGCCAGCAGCTTGACGGACAGGGGTGGCGAGCAGTACTTC
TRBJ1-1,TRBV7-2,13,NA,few,CASTAMTNTEAFF,TGTGCCAGCACCGCCATGACAAACACTGAAGCTTTCTTT
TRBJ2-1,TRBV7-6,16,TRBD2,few,CASSLVAGAAYNEQFF,TGTGCCAGCAGCTTAGTGGCGGGAGCTGCCTACAATGAGCAGTTCTTC
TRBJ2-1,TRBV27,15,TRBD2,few,CASSFGGRAYNEQFF,TGTGCCAGCAGTTTTGGAGGGAGGGCCTACAATGAGCAGTTCTTC
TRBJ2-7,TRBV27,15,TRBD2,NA,CASRAVLAATYEQYF,TGTGCCAGCAGGGCGGTACTAGCGGCGACCTACGAGCAGTACTTC
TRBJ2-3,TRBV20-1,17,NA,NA,CSATPNLGAKPTDTQYF,TGCAGTGCTACCCCAAACCTAGGCGCGAAACCCACAGATACGCAGTATTTT
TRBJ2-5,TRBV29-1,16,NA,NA,CSVAAGDRSSRGAQYF,TGCAGCGTTGCGGCCGGCGACAGAAGCTCAAGGGGAGCCCAGTACTTC
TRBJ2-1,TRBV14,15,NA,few,CASSQVWQGYNEQFF,TGTGCCAGCAGCCAAGTTTGGCAGGGGTACAATGAGCAGTTCTTC
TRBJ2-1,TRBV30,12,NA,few,CAWSVRDNEQFF,TGTGCCTGGAGTGTAAGGGACAATGAGCAGTTCTTC
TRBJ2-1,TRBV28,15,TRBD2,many,CASSPGLAVDNEQFF,TGTGCCAGCAGCCCTGGGCTAGCGGTGGACAATGAGCAGTTCTTC
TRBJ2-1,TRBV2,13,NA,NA,CASRGGLLIEQFF,TGTGCCAGCAGAGGAGGACTCCTGATAGAGCAGTTCTTC
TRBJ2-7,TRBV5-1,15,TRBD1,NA,CDSSLRDSSTYEQYF,TGCGACAGCAGCCTACGGGACAGCTCCACCTACGAGCAGTACTTC
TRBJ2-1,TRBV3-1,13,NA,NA,CASMGLEGNEQFF,TGTGCCAGCATGGGTCTGGAGGGCAATGAGCAGTTCTTC
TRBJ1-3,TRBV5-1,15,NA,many,CASSLAGIPGNTIYF,TGCGCCAGCAGCTTGGCCGGCATCCCTGGAAACACCATATATTTT
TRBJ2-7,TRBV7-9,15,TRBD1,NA,CASSLPGQGATEQYF,TGTGCCAGCAGCTTACCGGGACAGGGGGCGACCGAGCAGTACTTC
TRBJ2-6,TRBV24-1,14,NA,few,CAPSNPAGANVLTF,TGTGCCCCCTCTAACCCGGCTGGGGCCAACGTCCTGACTTTC
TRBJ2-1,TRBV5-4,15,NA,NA,CASSRTGTSNNEQFF,TGTGCCAGCAGCCGAACCGGGACATCGAACAATGAGCAGTTCTTC
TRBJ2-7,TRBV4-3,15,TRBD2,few,CASSRLAGGGYEQYF,TGCGCCAGCAGCCGACTCGCGGGAGGAGGGTACGAGCAGTACTTC
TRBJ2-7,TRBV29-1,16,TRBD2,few,CSVQGQQGLAVREQYF,TGCAGCGTTCAAGGCCAACAGGGACTAGCGGTTCGTGAGCAGTACTTC
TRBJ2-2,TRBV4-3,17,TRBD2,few,CASSQVVLAGDNGELFF,TGCGCCAGCAGCCAAGTAGTACTAGCGGGAGATAACGGGGAGCTGTTTTTT
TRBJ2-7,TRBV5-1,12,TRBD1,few,CASGQGNYEQYF,TGCGCCAGCGGACAGGGGAACTACGAGCAGTACTTC
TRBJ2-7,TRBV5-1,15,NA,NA,CASSLNTGTTYEQYF,TGCGCCAGCAGCTTGAATACAGGGACCACCTACGAGCAGTACTTC
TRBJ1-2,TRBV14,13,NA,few,CASSQGGSHGYTF,TGTGCCAGCAGCCAAGGGGGTTCTCATGGCTACACCTTC
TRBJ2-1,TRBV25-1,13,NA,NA,CASLLSPYNEQFF,TGTGCCAGCCTTTTGTCCCCCTACAATGAGCAGTTCTTC
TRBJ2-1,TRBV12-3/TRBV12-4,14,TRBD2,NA,CASSSQRGKAEQFF,TGTGCCAGCAGTTCCCAGCGGGGTAAGGCTGAGCAGTTCTTC
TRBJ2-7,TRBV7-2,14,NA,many,CASSSPTNLREQYF,TGTGCCAGCAGCTCCCCCACTAACTTGCGCGAGCAGTACTTC
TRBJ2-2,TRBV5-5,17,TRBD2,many,CASSLGVLAANTGELFF,TGTGCCAGCAGCTTGGGGGTTCTAGCGGCGAACACCGGGGAGCTGTTTTTT
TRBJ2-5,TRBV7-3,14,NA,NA,CASSSGIGKETQYF,TGTGCCAGCAGCTCCGGGATTGGGAAAGAGACCCAGTACTTC
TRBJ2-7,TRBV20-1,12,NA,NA,CSAGSRGYEQYF,TGCAGTGCCGGCTCCAGGGGCTACGAGCAGTACTTC
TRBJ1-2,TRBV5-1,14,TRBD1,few,CASSRDRENYGYTF,TGCGCCAGCAGCAGGGACAGGGAGAACTATGGCTACACCTTC
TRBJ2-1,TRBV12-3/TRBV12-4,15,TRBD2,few,CASRDNSGSYNEQFF,TGTGCCAGCAGAGATAATAGCGGGAGCTACAATGAGCAGTTCTTC
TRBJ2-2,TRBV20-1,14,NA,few,CSARPARSTGELFF,TGCAGTGCTAGGCCTGCCAGAAGCACCGGGGAGCTGTTTTTT
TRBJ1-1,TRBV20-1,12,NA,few,CSASEDATDTFF,TGCAGTGCTAGTGAGGACGCGACGGATACTTTCTTT
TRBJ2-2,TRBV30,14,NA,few,CAWSVEAVTGELFF,TGTGCCTGGAGTGTAGAGGCGGTCACCGGGGAGCTGTTTTTT
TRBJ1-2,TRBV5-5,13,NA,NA,CASSPRDNYGYTF,TGTGCCAGCAGCCCCCGGGACAACTATGGCTACACCTTC